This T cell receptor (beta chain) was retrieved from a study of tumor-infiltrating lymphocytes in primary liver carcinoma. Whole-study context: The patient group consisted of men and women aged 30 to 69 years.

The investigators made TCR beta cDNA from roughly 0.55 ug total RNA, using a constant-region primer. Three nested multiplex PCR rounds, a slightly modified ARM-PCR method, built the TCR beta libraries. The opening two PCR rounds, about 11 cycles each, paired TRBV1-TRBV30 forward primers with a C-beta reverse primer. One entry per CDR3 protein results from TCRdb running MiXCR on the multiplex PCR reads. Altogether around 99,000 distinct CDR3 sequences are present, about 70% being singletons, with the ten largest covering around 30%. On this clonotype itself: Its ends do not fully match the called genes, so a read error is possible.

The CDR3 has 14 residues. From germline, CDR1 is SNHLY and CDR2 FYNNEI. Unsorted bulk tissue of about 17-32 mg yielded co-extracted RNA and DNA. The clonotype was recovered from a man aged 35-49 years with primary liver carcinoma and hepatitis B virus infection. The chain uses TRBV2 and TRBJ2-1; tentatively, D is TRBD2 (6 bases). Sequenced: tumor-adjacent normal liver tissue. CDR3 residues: CANSPSETYNEQFF. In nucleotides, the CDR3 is TGTGCCAACAGTCCTAGCGAGACCTACAATGAGCAGTTCTTC. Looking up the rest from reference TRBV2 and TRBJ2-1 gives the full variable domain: EPEVTQTPSHQVTQMGQEVILRCVPISNHLYFYWYRQILGQKVEFLVSFYNNEISEKSEIFDDQFSVERPDGSNFTLKIRSTKLEDSAMYFCANSPSETYNEQFFGPGTRLTVL.